The 18 T cell receptor beta chains below all came from one sample that was sequenced in a study of CD4 T cells in relation to SARS-CoV-2 and coronaviruses. This table comes from immunoSEQ multiplex PCR, and its TCRdb copy is limited to in-frame clones, with some not included. Of around 28,000 clones listed, about three quarters were seen once; the top ten hold 3.4%. For these TCRs, the target antigens are not known. The sequenced sample consisted of memory CD4+ T cells from PBMCs, cultured in vitro. The source of these receptors is an adult with COVID-19.

The gene calls are TRBV3-1 (or the pseudogene TRBV3-2) and TRBJ2-3; a weak D match, TRBD1 (5 bases). Looked up from germline, CDR1 is LGHDT and CDR2 is YNNKEL (reference sequence). The CDR3 spans 17 residues. V lost 4 bases to trimming and J lost 2 bases, with 19 bases between them. CDR3 region: CASSRGRQFHFTDTQYF. DNA of the CDR3: TGTGCCAGCAGCCGCGGACGACAGTTTCACTTCACAGATACGCAGTATTTT.

The chain carries TRBV5-1 and TRBJ2-3, with TRBD1 as a possible D gene (5 bases). V lost 0 bases to trimming and J lost 2 bases, with 7 bases between them. Germline assignment: CDR1 SGHRS and CDR2 YFSETQ. CDR3 length: 14 amino acids. DNA for the CDR3: TGCGCCAGCAGCTTGGGACAGTTCACAGATACGCAGTATTTT. It is translated as CASSLGQFTDTQYF.

CDR3 DNA sequence: TGTGCCAGCAGTGACTCTCAATTACAGGGGTCATGGGAGACCCAGTACTTC. Amino acid sequence: CASSDSQLQGSWETQYF. The chain couples TRBV6-4 to TRBJ2-5, with 7 bases lining up with TRBD1. The CDR3 runs 17 residues. Trimming cost V 0 bases and J 5 bases; bases outside gene matches: 12. CDR1 and CDR2 (germline): MRHNA, SNTAGT.

CDR3 in amino acids: CASSADRNTGELFF. CDR3 sequence (DNA): TGTGCCAGCAGCGCCGACCGGAACACCGGGGAGCTGTTTTTT. The rearrangement links TRBV2 to TRBJ2-2; D ambiguous. Trimming removed 6 bases at V and 1 base at J, with 9 bases between. Germline-derived CDR1 and CDR2 are SNHLY and FYNNEI. The CDR3 loop spans 14 amino acids.

The V and J genes are TRBV6-6 and TRBJ2-1; no definite D call. Germline V gene data show CDR1 as MNHNY and CDR2 as SVGAGI (reference sequence). V lost 7 bases and J lost 4, with 11 bases in between. This CDR3 is 13 amino acids long. The CDR3 loop reads CASTNADYNEQFF. CDR3 nucleotides: TGTGCCAGCACCAATGCGGATTACAATGAGCAGTTCTTC.

The chain has TRBV3-1 (or the pseudogene TRBV3-2) and TRBJ1-6; TRBD1 agrees at 8 bases. After removal of 2 bases from V and 5 bases from J, the junction contained 2 bases not matched to a gene. CDR1 is LGHDT and CDR2 is YNNKEL in the germline V gene (reference sequence). This CDR3 is 15 amino acids long. The CDR3 sequence is CASSQTGGDNSPLHF. The DNA for the CDR3 is TGTGCCAGCAGCCAAACAGGGGGGGATAATTCACCCCTCCACTTT.

The chain is built from TRBV7-2 and TRBJ2-2; 7 bases match TRBD2. CDR1 is SGHTA, CDR2 FQGNSA, per germline. V lost 1 base to trimming and J lost 5 bases; unmatched junction nucleotides: 7. This CDR3 spans 16 amino acids. CDR3 amino acids: CASSLEAGRTTGELFF. CDR3 nucleotide sequence: TGTGCCAGCAGCTTAGAAGCGGGGAGGACAACCGGGGAGCTGTTTTTT.

The V gene is TRBV30, the J gene TRBJ2-6; D remains ambiguous. V lost 8 bases to trimming and J lost 0 bases, with 14 bases between them. The germline V gene has CDR1 GTSNPN and CDR2 SVGIG (reference sequence). This CDR3 comprises 15 residues. CDR3 residues: CASGRSFSGANVLTF. DNA of the CDR3: TGTGCCAGTGGCAGATCGTTCTCTGGGGCCAACGTCCTGACTTTC.

This rearrangement joins TRBV5-1 to TRBJ2-7; the match to TRBD1 covers 7 bases. The trim removed 1 base at V and 4 bases at J, leaving 2 bases unmatched. The CDR3 is made up of 13 amino acids. CDR1 SGHRS and CDR2 YFSETQ come from the germline V gene. CDR3 residues: CASSLQQGYEQYF. CDR3 DNA: TGCGCCAGCAGCTTGCAACAGGGGTACGAGCAGTACTTC.

This sequence joins TRBV10-3 and TRBJ1-1, with D maybe TRBD1 (5 bases). This CDR3 is built from 13 residues. The V gene's germline CDR1 is ENHRY and CDR2 SYGVKD. V was pared by 5 bases and J by 1 base, with 8 bases between. This CDR3 reads CAISKDRNTEAFF. The CDR3, as DNA: TGTGCCATCAGTAAAGACAGGAACACTGAAGCTTTCTTT.

This chain connects TRBV28 to TRBJ2-2; weak D call: TRBD1 (8 bases). The CDR3 loop spans 18 amino acids. The V end lost 2 bases, the J end lost 2 bases, and 18 bases lay between the germline ends. Germline loops: CDR1 MDHEN, CDR2 SYDVKM. In DNA form, the CDR3 reads TGTGCCAGCAGTTTAATCGGGGGGACAGGATTTAACACCGGGGAGCTGTTTTTT. The encoded protein is CASSLIGGTGFNTGELFF.

This clone appeared a few times. The chain links TRBV24-1 to TRBJ2-2; D possibly corresponds to TRBD2 (6 bases). Germline-derived CDR1 and CDR2 are KGHDR and SFDVKD. This CDR3 contains 14 residues. The V end lost 5 bases, the J end lost 8 bases, and 14 bases lay between the germline ends. The CDR3 nucleotides read TGTGCCACCAGTGGCGGGACGGTTTGGGGGGAGCTGTTTTTT. Translated, it gives CATSGGTVWGELFF.

The genes are TRBV20-1 and TRBJ2-1; D unclear. CDR1 is DFQATT and CDR2 is SNEGSKA in the germline V gene (reference sequence). This CDR3 is built from 11 residues. Trimming removed 4 bases at V and 4 bases at J, with 5 bases between. CDR3 DNA: TGCAGTGCTAACGTGTACAATGAGCAGTTCTTC. The encoded protein is CSANVYNEQFF.

V usage is TRBV2 and J usage is TRBJ1-4; TRBD1 is a possible D gene (6 bases). Looked up from germline, CDR1 is SNHLY and CDR2 is FYNNEI. CDR3 length: 14 residues. Trimming took 6 bases from V and 7 from J, leaving 15 bases between them. CDR3 in amino acids: CASRDRSGPEKLFF. CDR3 coding DNA: TGTGCCAGCAGAGACAGGAGTGGTCCTGAAAAACTGTTTTTT.

The gene calls are TRBV19 and TRBJ1-1, with 8 bases aligning to TRBD1. The length of the CDR3 is 14 residues. The V and J ends lost 0 bases and 9 bases, in that order; junction bases with no gene match: 6. Germline values: CDR1 LNHDA, CDR2 SQIVND (reference sequence). The CDR3 protein is CASSIDPRQGKAFF. The CDR3 bases are TGTGCCAGTAGTATAGATCCTAGACAGGGGAAAGCTTTCTTT.

J is TRBJ2-7 and V is TRBV3-1 (or the pseudogene TRBV3-2), with unresolved D. CDR1 and CDR2 from the germline V gene are LGHDT and YNNKEL (reference sequence). V dropped 8 bases and J dropped 7 bases, with 15 bases sitting between them. The CDR3 extends over 12 amino acids. The CDR3 DNA reads as TGTGCCAGCGCCGGGCTTGAGGAGGAGCAGTACTTC. It is translated as CASAGLEEEQYF.

The chain combines TRBV9 with TRBJ2-2; D is perhaps TRBD2 (6 bases). The germline gives CDR1 SGDLS, CDR2 YYNGEE. Deletions cut 3 bases from V and 6 bases from J, with 12 bases between. The CDR3 consists of 14 residues. The CDR3 is CASSGREYAGELFF. The CDR3 coding sequence is TGTGCCAGCAGCGGTCGGGAGTACGCCGGGGAGCTGTTTTTT. Filled out from reference TRBV9 and TRBJ2-2, the complete variable domain reads DSGVTQTPKHLITATGQRVTLRCSPRSGDLSVYWYQQSLDQGLQFLIQYYNGEERAKGNILERFSAQQFPDLHSELNLSSLELGDSALYFCASSGREYAGELFFGEGSRLTVL.

For the CDR3, the DNA is TGTGCCAGCAGTCCCGAAGACAGGGGGCCTAGCCTGGCTGAGACCCAGTACTTC. Protein sequence: CASSPEDRGPSLAETQYF. The rearrangement links TRBV27 to TRBJ2-5; 10 bases fit TRBD1. With V trimmed by 5 bases and J by 5 bases, 17 bases remained unmatched. Germline CDR1 is MNHEY and CDR2 is SMNVEV (reference sequence). The CDR3 runs to 18 residues.